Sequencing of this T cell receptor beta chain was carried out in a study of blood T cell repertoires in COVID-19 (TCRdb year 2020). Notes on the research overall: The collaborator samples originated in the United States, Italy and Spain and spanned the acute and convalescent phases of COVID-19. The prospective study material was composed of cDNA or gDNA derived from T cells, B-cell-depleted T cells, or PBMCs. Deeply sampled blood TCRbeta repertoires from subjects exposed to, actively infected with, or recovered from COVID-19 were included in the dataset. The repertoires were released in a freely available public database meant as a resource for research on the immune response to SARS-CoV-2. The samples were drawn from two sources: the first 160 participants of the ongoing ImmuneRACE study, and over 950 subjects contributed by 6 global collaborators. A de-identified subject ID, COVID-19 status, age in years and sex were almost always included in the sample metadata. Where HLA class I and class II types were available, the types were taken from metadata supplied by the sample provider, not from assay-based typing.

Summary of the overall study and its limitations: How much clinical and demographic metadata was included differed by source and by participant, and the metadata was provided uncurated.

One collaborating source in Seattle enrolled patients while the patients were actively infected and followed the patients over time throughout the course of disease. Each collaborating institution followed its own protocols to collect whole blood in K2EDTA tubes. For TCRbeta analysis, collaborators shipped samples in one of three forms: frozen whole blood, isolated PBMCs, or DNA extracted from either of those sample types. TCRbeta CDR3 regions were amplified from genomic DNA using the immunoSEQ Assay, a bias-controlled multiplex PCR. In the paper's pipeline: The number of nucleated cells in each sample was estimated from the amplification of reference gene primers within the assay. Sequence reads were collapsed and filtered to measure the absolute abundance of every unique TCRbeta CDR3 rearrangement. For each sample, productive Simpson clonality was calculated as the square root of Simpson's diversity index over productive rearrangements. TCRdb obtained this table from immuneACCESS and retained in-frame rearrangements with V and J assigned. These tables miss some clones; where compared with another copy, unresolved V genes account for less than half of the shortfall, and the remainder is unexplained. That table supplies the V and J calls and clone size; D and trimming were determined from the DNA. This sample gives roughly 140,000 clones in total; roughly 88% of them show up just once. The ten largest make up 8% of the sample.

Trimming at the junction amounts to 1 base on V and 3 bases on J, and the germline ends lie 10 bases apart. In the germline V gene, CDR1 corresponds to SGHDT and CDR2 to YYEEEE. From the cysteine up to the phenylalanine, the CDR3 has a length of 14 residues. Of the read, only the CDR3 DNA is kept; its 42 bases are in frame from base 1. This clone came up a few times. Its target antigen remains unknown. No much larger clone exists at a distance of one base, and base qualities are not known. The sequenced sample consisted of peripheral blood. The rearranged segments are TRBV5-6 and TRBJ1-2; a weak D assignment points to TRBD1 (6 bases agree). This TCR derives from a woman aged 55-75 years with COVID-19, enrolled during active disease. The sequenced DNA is TGTGCCAGCAGCTTGACAGGGCGGCACTATGGCTACACCTTC. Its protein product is CASSLTGRHYGYTF. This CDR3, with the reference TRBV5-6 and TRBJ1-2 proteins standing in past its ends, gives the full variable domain DAGVTQSPTHLIKTRGQQVTLRCSPKSGHDTVSWYQQALGQGPQFIFQYYEEEERQRGNFPDRFSGHQFPNYSSELNVNALLLGDSALYLCASSLTGRHYGYTFGSGTRLTVV.